By share, the clone carrying this TCR beta chain ranks as medium-sized. The antigen remains undetermined. The investigators amplified TCR beta CDR3 regions from RNA transcripts. The HTBI primer set served for first-round RT-PCR of the TCR CDR3. TCRdb passed the multiplex PCR reads through MiXCR, listing each CDR3 protein once. Altogether approximately 34,000 distinct CDR3 sequences are present, about 52% being singletons, with the ten largest covering under 30%. Fresh 10 ml peripheral blood yielded PBMCs. This entry is derived from a study of T cells in Graves' hyperthyroidism and ophthalmopathy. The study, taken as a whole, reports: Among thyroid clonotypes expanded above 0.001, most also appeared in blood.

The germline gives CDR1 LNHDA, CDR2 SQIVND (reference sequence). The CDR3 covers 15 residues. Trimming took off 4 bases at V and 2 bases at J, with 15 bases between the two ends. The clonotype comes from a woman in her forties with Graves' ophthalmopathy. J is TRBJ2-7 and V is TRBV19; D might be TRBD2 (5 bases). Source material: blood. The CDR3 DNA follows: TGTGCCAGTAGTAGAGAGGGCGATGTTACCTACGAGCAGTACTTC. This gives the protein CASSREGDVTYEQYF.